This T cell receptor (beta chain) derives from a study of cytomegalovirus exposure and HLA in healthy donors. Overall study context: The same platform used for the 650 to 700 first-cohort repertoires was also used for the 120 validation repertoires, as a later analysis reported. Findings and caveats of the study: Cytomegalovirus association was assigned to about 150 TCR beta chains.

On this clone itself: Its target is unknown.

The CDR3 is 15 amino acids. Per the germline V gene, CDR1 is SEHNR and CDR2 is FQNEAQ (reference sequence). Trimming took 5 bases from V and 4 from J; bases not matched to a gene: 5. Sequenced by immunoSEQ multiplex PCR; TCRdb stores in-frame clones only, minus some. Among some 250,000 clones listed, 90% were seen once. The chain uses TRBV7-9 and TRBJ2-1, with TRBD2 identical over 10 bases. The origin of this receptor is a woman aged 18-29 years in good health and CMV-seronegative. The sample was PBMCs. CDR3 region: CASSLTSGVYNEQFF. The CDR3 DNA sequence: TGTGCCAGCAGCCTAACTAGCGGGGTTTACAATGAGCAGTTCTTC.